This T cell receptor (beta chain) was sequenced in a study of control samples from healthy donors and cancer patients. The data were produced by immunoSEQ multiplex PCR, yet TCRdb's version contains in-frame clones alone and is incomplete. The sample holds 54,000 or so clones, 85% to 95% seen once. This CDR3 comprises 14 residues. Germline V gene lookup returns CDR1 SGHRS and CDR2 YFSETQ. J was trimmed by 2 bases and V by 4 bases; bases with no gene match: 5. The sequenced material came from blood. V and J are TRBV5-1 and TRBJ1-1, with 7 positions matching TRBD1. This sequence was found in a man in his thirties or forties in good health. This CDR3 is CASSIGQVNTEAFF. DNA of the CDR3: TGCGCCAGCAGCATAGGACAGGTTAACACTGAAGCTTTCTTT.